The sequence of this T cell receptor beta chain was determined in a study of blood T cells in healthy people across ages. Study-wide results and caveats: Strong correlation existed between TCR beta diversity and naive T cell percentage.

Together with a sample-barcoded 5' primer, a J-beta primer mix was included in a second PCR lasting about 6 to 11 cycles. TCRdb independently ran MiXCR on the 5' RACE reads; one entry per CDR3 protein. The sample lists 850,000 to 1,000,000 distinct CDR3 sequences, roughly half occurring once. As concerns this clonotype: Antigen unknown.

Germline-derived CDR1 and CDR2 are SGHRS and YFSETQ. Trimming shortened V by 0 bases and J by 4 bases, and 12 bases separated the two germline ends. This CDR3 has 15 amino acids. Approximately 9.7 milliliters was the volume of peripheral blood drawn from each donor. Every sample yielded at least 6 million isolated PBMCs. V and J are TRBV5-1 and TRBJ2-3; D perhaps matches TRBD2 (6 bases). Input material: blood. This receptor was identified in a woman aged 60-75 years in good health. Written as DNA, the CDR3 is TGCGCCAGCAGCTTGGATGGAGGGAGTGCAGATACGCAGTATTTT. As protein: CASSLDGGSADTQYF.